Shown below are 10 T cell receptor beta chains from a single sample sequenced in a study of blood T cells in healthy people across ages. PCR was performed a second time for roughly 7 to 11 cycles using a sample-barcoded 5' primer and a J-beta primer mix. TCRdb re-called the 5' RACE reads through MiXCR, storing one row per CDR3 protein. Found here are over a million distinct CDR3 sequences, 45% of them singletons; the top ten hold 18%. Sequenced input: blood. The source is an older woman in good health.

The V gene is TRBV3-1, the J gene TRBJ1-6, with D perhaps matching TRBD1 (6 bases). Germline V gene sequence: CDR1 LGHDT, CDR2 YNNKEL (reference sequence). CDR3 size: 12 residues. V was pared by 11 bases and J by 8 bases, with 13 bases between. CDR3 sequence (DNA): TGTGCCGCGGGGCAGGGGTATTCACCCCTCCACTTT. It codes for CAAGQGYSPLHF.

This chain connects TRBV29-1 to TRBJ2-1; unclear D gene. The germline gives CDR1 SQVTM, CDR2 ANQGSEA. CDR3 length: 16 amino acids. V shed 1 base and J shed 0 bases, with 13 bases lying between them. The DNA for the CDR3 is TGCAGCGTTGAAGGCCAGACCGCAAGCTCCTACAATGAGCAGTTCTTC. This encodes CSVEGQTASSYNEQFF.

This chain joins TRBV24-1 and TRBJ2-3, with D uncertain. The CDR3 is made up of 14 amino acids. Germline CDR1 is KGHDR and CDR2 is SFDVKD. V lost 2 bases and J 6 bases, leaving 11 bases between the germline ends. CDR3 loop: CATSDYGTRDTQYF. CDR3 nucleotides: TGTGCCACCAGTGATTACGGCACCAGGGATACGCAGTATTTT.

The chain combines TRBV6-1 with TRBJ2-2; D is unresolved. Trimming took off 4 bases at V and 7 bases at J, with 13 bases between the two ends. The CDR3 runs to 14 residues. Per the germline V gene, CDR1 is MNHNS and CDR2 is SASEGT. The CDR3 DNA reads as TGTGCCAGCAGTGTTGTTTTGGGCGTCGGGGAGCTGTTTTTT. This gives the protein CASSVVLGVGELFF.

Only one count was recorded for this clonotype. Given the absence of the conserved phenylalanine or tryptophan at the CDR3 end, a read error is likely. The V call is TRBV6-5, the J call TRBJ2-1; no clear D gene. The CDR3 covers 11 residues. V was shortened by 4 bases and J by 5 bases, with 3 bases between the two germline ends. In germline, CDR1 is MNHEY, CDR2 SVGAGI. The CDR3 reads CASSSNNEQFL. The CDR3 DNA sequence: TGTGCCAGCAGTTCGAACAATGAGCAGTTCTTA.

This chain's CDR3 is CSATLATPTYNEQFF. CDR3 DNA: TGCAGTGCTACCCTCGCGACCCCCACCTACAATGAGCAGTTCTTC. V is TRBV20-1 and J is TRBJ2-1, with D unresolved. The germline CDR1 and CDR2 sequences are DFQATT and SNEGSKA (reference sequence). Trimming removed 4 bases from V and 2 bases from J, with 15 bases in between. CDR3 size: 15 residues.

The CDR3 DNA sequence: TGTGCCAGCAGTTTTGGTGGGAGCGGTGAAAACATTCAGTACTTC. Its translation: CASSFGGSGENIQYF. This chain connects TRBV28 to TRBJ2-4; a possible D gene is TRBD2 (5 bases). Germline CDR1 MDHEN, CDR2 SYDVKM. V lost 3 bases and J 5 bases, leaving 14 bases between the germline ends. This CDR3 spans 15 amino acids.

This clonotype was detected ten times or more. The chain recombines TRBV7-2 with TRBJ2-7; TRBD2 matches at 8 bases. Germline V gives CDR1 SGHTA, CDR2 FQGNSA. The V gene end was trimmed by 5 bases and the J gene end by 3 bases; junction bases not matched to a gene: 3. CDR3 size: 13 residues. The CDR3 nucleotides read TGTGCCAGCAGCCGCCGGGGGGGCTACGAGCAGTACTTC. It is translated as CASSRRGGYEQYF.

This clonotype was seen more than once but under ten times. This chain uses TRBV4-1 with TRBJ2-4, with 7 bases matching TRBD2. The DNA matches TRBJ2-5 better at its end, which makes the J call doubtful. This CDR3 comprises 14 residues. Germline-derived CDR1 and CDR2 are MGHRA and YSYEKL. CDR3 sequence (DNA): TGCGCCAGCAGCCAACCTGGACTAGGGGAGACCCAGTACTTC. This encodes CASSQPGLGETQYF.

This clonotype has just a few counts. With a much larger clone just one base away, this may be a read error. The chain recombines TRBV11-2 with TRBJ2-7, with 7 bases lining up with TRBD2. Germline V lookup: CDR1 SGHAT, CDR2 FQNNGV. V lost 0 bases to trimming and J lost 5 bases; unmatched junction nucleotides: 7. This CDR3 is 15 amino acids long. The CDR3: CASSLEGRELDEQYF. The CDR3 bases are TGTGCCAGCAGCTTAGAGGGGCGGGAGTTGGACGAGCAGTACTTC.